Presented here are 2 T cell receptor beta chains from one specimen sequenced in a study of naive and memory T cell subsets. Study results and caveats: A few larger clonotypes appeared in naive repertoires, especially CD8, possibly memory cells re-expressing CD45RA.

Their cognate antigens are unknown. An equimolar mix of two oligonucleotides served as the beta constant-region primer for TRBC1 and TRBC2. Four rounds of PCR amplified the ligated cDNA using nested alpha and beta constant-region primers plus SP2. MiXCR, run by TCRdb on the UMI-ligation and nested PCR reads, gives a single entry per CDR3 protein. The sample lists approximately 150,000 distinct CDR3 sequences; roughly 23% were seen once. The sequenced sample consisted of naive CD4+ T cells from blood. The receptor source for this set is a human donor in good health.

This clonotype has just a few counts. The gene calls are TRBV12-3 or TRBV12-4 and TRBJ2-2, with 7 nucleotides matching TRBD2. V shed 6 bases, J shed 2 bases, and the junction held 6 bases outside the gene matches. The CDR3 consists of 15 residues. This chain's CDR3 is CASRREGRNTGELFF. As DNA, the CDR3 is TGTGCCAGCAGAAGGGAGGGCCGAAACACCGGGGAGCTGTTTTTT.

The sample holds a few counts of this clonotype. The chain carries TRBV27 and TRBJ2-2; 9 nucleotides line up with TRBD2. Trimming at V came to 3 bases and at J to 7 bases, leaving 9 bases not matched to a gene. The V gene's germline CDR1 is MNHEY and CDR2 SMNVEV (reference sequence). This CDR3 comprises 16 residues. Here the CDR3 reads CASSFWVAGAGGELFF. Written as DNA, the CDR3 is TGTGCCAGCAGTTTTTGGGTAGCGGGAGCGGGCGGGGAGCTGTTTTTT.